This section outlines one T cell receptor (beta chain) sequence together with its context. Its antigen remains undetermined. No base-level quality is on record; no much larger clone is a single base apart. CDR1 and CDR2, looked up from the germline V gene (reference sequence), are DFQATT and SNEGSKA. Trimming removed 3 bases from V and 3 bases from J, leaving 14 bases between the germline ends. The CDR3 measures 14 amino acids from cysteine to phenylalanine. Only the CDR3 DNA is retained, 42 bases long and in frame from the first base. The data belong to a study of T-cell reconstitution after alpha-beta-depleted transplantation in children listed by TCRdb under 2016. At the level of the whole study: Using TCR repertoire profiling, the study followed T-cell immune reconstitution in a quantitative way in children after TCRalphabeta/CD19-depleted allogeneic hematopoietic cell transplantation. Broader findings and caveats from the paper: Apparently early alphabetaT-cell count recovery about two months after transplant reportedly relied on only several hundred rapidly expanded clones derived from non-depleted graft cells. The high TCRbeta diversity at day 60 in some patients was ascribed to recipient T cells and intrathymic progenitors that had survived conditioning. Hyperexpanded clone frequencies declined over subsequent months; after one year, T-cell counts and TCRbeta diversity were mostly attributed to newly produced T cells.

Library preparation was by PCR. TCRdb names Illumina HiSeq 2500 as the instrument used. To normalize quantification of the TCRbeta repertoire, the TCR libraries were built with molecular barcoding that relied on unique molecular identifiers. Using fastp at Q25 and MiXCR, TCRdb reprocessed the public reads and kept productive beta chains. Each record represents a unique CDR3 protein, reported with the most common genes and DNA among its rows. Present in this sample are hundreds of thousands of distinct CDR3 sequences, 10% to 15% of which were seen just once. Of the sample, 2% to 2.5% is held by the ten largest clones. The treatment or condition tag for this specimen amounts to: allogeneic hematopoietic cell transplantation with graft depleted of TCRalphabeta T cells and CD19 B cells. TCRalphabeta/CD19-depleted allogeneic hematopoietic cell grafts were given to the transplant recipients, all of whom were children.

The sequence links TRBV20-1 to TRBJ2-5; a tentative D call is TRBD2 (6 bases match). The specimen comprised PBMCs, mostly from graft donor cells, sampled 360 days after TCRalphabeta/CD19-depleted stem cell transplant. The clonotype comes from a male patient between 10 and 17 years old who had a stem cell transplant for acute myeloid leukemia, so the T cells may come from the graft donor. The CDR3 region has the sequence CSASRWWGEETQYF. The nucleotide sequence reads as follows: TGCAGTGCTAGTCGGTGGTGGGGGGAAGAGACCCAGTACTTC.